These 2 T cell receptor beta chains came from one sample sequenced in a study of vaccination and CD4 T cells after COVID-19. TCRdb re-called the PCR reads with MiXCR, one entry per CDR3 protein. The data show tens of thousands of distinct CDR3 sequences, about 60% seen once. The specimen comprised CD4+ T cells from blood, sampled before SARS-CoV-2 vaccination. Every receptor here comes from a human donor who had recovered from COVID-19.

V is TRBV4-1 and J is TRBJ2-1; TRBD2 aligns across 14 bases. The junction had 10 bases not matched to a gene; V was cut back by 3 bases and J by 9 bases. The CDR3 is 17 residues long. CDR1 is MGHRA, CDR2 YSYEKL, per germline. CDR3 nucleotides: TGCGCCAGCAGCCATCTCTCAGGGACTAGCGGGAGAGGTGAGCAGTTCTTC. This translates into CASSHLSGTSGRGEQFF.

The chain carries TRBV29-1 and TRBJ2-3; D is possibly TRBD1 or TRBD2 (5 bases each). Germline values: CDR1 SQVTM, CDR2 ANQGSEA. V was clipped by 2 bases and J by 6 bases, with 12 bases between them. The CDR3 is 13 amino acids. CDR3 bases: TGCAGCGTTGAAAAAGACCGGGGCGATACGCAGTATTTT. Translated, it gives CSVEKDRGDTQYF.